The source of this T cell receptor beta chain is a study of shared clonotypes between healthy human individuals. Sequencing used immunoSEQ multiplex PCR; TCRdb keeps in-frame clones, though not all of them. The sample shows 2 million or so clones, 95% of them seen only once. A split of CD4+ cells into CD45RA+ naive and CD45RA-negative memory subsets was performed. The sample comprised naive CD4+ T cells sorted from blood. Subset of the sample: CD45RA+ positively selected. The TCR comes from a man between 18 and 35 years old in good health.

CDR3 loop: CAISETAFYTF. The CDR3 coding sequence is TGTGCCATCAGTGAGACCGCCTTCTACACCTTC. The J gene is TRBJ1-2, the V gene TRBV10-3; D unclear. V was clipped by 2 bases and J by 10 bases, with 8 bases between them. CDR1 and CDR2 (germline): ENHRY, SYGVKD. This CDR3 is 11 amino acids long.